The 16 T cell receptor beta chains presented below share a single source sample, sequenced in a study of T cell clonality in common variable immunodeficiency. Assay used: immunoSEQ multiplex PCR; TCRdb lists only in-frame clones, some missing. The specimen has over 15,000 clones, none found just once. Broader study findings: In common variable immunodeficiency, TCR beta chains reportedly carried fewer deletions and N-nucleotide insertions.

Their antigens are not known. The sequencing sample was made of peripheral blood mononuclear cells. The receptor source for this set is a human donor with common variable immunodeficiency.

To note about this clone: From the germline J gene comes the end of the CDR3, since the read stops 3 residues before it. The gene calls are TRBV7-9 and TRBJ2-7; 9 nucleotides align to TRBD1. Trimming cost V 5 bases and J 1 base; bases outside gene matches: 6. Germline V CDR1 and CDR2: SEHNR, FQNEAQ (reference sequence). There are 15 residues in the CDR3. This CDR3 reads CASSPGQGISYEQYF. The sequenced CDR3 bases are TGTGCCAGCAGCCCCGGACAGGGGATATCCTACGAG.

For this clone: With the read ending 3 residues before the CDR3 end, the germline J gene is used to fill in that end. J is TRBJ2-7 and V is TRBV7-2, with 7 bases aligning to TRBD2. The CDR3 consists of 13 residues. Trimming removed 1 base from V and 6 bases from J; junction bases left unmatched: 3. In germline, CDR1 is SGHTA, CDR2 FQGNSA. Here the CDR3 reads CASSLVGGGEQYF. The part of the CDR3 DNA that was read is TGTGCCAGCAGCTTAGTGGGGGGGGGCGAG.

This clone is medium-sized by share. The read stops 3 residues short of the end of the CDR3; the missing end is completed from the germline J gene. The V call is TRBV5-6, the J call TRBJ2-7; TRBD1 aligns across 9 bases. Germline V gene lookup returns CDR1 SGHDT and CDR2 YYEEEE. The CDR3 extends over 14 amino acids. V lost 5 bases and J lost 5; bases outside the gene matches: 8. The sequenced CDR3 bases are TGTGCCAGCAGTTACCGGGACAGGGTTCACGAG. It translates to CASSYRDRVHE. The CDR3 as a whole reads CASSYRDRVHEQYF.

This clone was observed at least ten times. CDR3 DNA (partial): TGTGCCAGCAGTAGAACCCGGTTGGATGAG. Its translation is CASSRTRLDE. The CDR3 in full is CASSRTRLDEQFF. The rearrangement joins TRBV6-2 or TRBV6-3 to TRBJ2-1; D unresolved. The read gets to within 3 residues of the CDR3 end, and the germline J gene fills in the rest. This CDR3 is 13 amino acids long. Germline V gene lookup returns CDR1 MNHEY and CDR2 SVGEGT. The germline V and J ends were trimmed by 5 bases and 8 bases, with 13 bases remaining between them.

There are a few counts of this clone. Read coverage stops 3 residues before the CDR3 terminus; the germline J gene supplies the remainder. The V call is TRBV20-1, the J call TRBJ1-4; 8 nucleotides agree with TRBD1. J gave up 6 bases and V 6 bases, and 9 bases lay outside the gene matches. Germline loops: CDR1 DFQATT, CDR2 SNEGSKA (reference sequence). The CDR3 extends over 14 amino acids. The CDR3: CSALDRTGHEKLFF. The CDR3 DNA, read in part, is TGCAGTGCCCTAGACCGGACAGGGCATGAAAAA.

This clone was observed a handful of times. The read is 3 residues too short to cover the CDR3 end, so that end is filled in from the germline J gene. The rearrangement links TRBV7-9 to TRBJ1-5; D is unresolved. Between the trimmed V and J ends, which lost 3 bases and 0 bases, there was a span of 6 bases. Germline values: CDR1 SEHNR, CDR2 FQNEAQ (reference sequence). The CDR3 is 14 residues long. The part of the CDR3 DNA that was read is TGTGCCAGCAGCTTCGACTATAGCAATCAGCCC. Protein: CASSFDYSNQP. The CDR3 reads in full as CASSFDYSNQPQHF.

This clone was detected a few times. The read terminates 3 residues before the CDR3 end, so the remaining end is supplied by the germline J gene. The chain employs TRBV6-2 or TRBV6-3 and TRBJ1-6; 7 positions match TRBD1. With V trimmed by 2 bases and J by 4 bases, 2 bases remained unmatched. The CDR3 is 15 residues long. The V gene's germline CDR1 is MNHEY and CDR2 SVGEGT. CDR3 DNA, as far as it was read: TGTGCCAGCAGTTACGCGACAGGGTATAATTCACCC. It is translated as CASSYATGYNSP. The entire CDR3 reads CASSYATGYNSPLHF.

This clone was found many times. From the germline J gene comes the end of the CDR3, since the read stops 3 residues before it. V and J are TRBV7-2 and TRBJ1-1, with 8 bases aligning to TRBD1. Germline V gene sequence: CDR1 SGHTA, CDR2 FQGNSA. The CDR3 consists of 15 residues. Germline trimming cut 6 bases from V and 1 base from J; bases unmatched to any gene: 7. The CDR3 protein is CASRPDRAGNTEAFF. The sequenced part of the CDR3 DNA is TGTGCCAGCAGGCCGGACAGGGCTGGGAACACTGAA.

Many counts were recorded for this clone. The CDR3 DNA, read in part, is TGTGCCAGCAGATTCCGACAGCTTCTGAACACTGAA. Amino acid sequence: CASRFRQLLNTE. The entire CDR3 is CASRFRQLLNTEAFF. V and J are TRBV6-2 or TRBV6-3 and TRBJ1-1, with a tentative D call TRBD1 (5 bases). The CDR3 is cut off 3 residues early in the read; its end comes from the germline J gene. V lost 6 bases, J lost 0 bases, and 14 bases lay in between. Germline V gene data show CDR1 as MNHEY and CDR2 as SVGEGT. The CDR3 contains 15 residues.

This clone was observed at least ten times. The CDR3 end is not reached by the read, which stops 3 residues before it; the germline J gene fills it in. This chain links TRBV9 with TRBJ2-1; 16 bases match TRBD2. V trimming: 3 bases; J trimming: 8 bases; junction bases outside the gene matches: 5. Germline V lookup: CDR1 SGDLS, CDR2 YYNGEE. This CDR3 comprises 16 residues. CDR3 DNA, as far as it was read: TGTGCCAGCAGCGAAGGGGGACTAGCGGGAGGGGATGAG. It yields the protein CASSEGGLAGGDE. From start to end, the CDR3 is CASSEGGLAGGDEQFF.

The sample holds a few counts of this clone. CDR3 in amino acids: CASRQRRYEQYF. CDR3 DNA, as far as it was read: TGTGCCAGCAGGCAGCGGAGATACGAG. This chain links TRBV6-2 or TRBV6-3 with TRBJ2-7; D perhaps matches TRBD2 (5 bases). The sequence runs out 3 residues before the end of the CDR3; the remainder is reconstructed from the germline J gene. Deletions cut 6 bases from V and 4 bases from J, with 10 bases between. Germline lookup yields CDR1 MNHEY and CDR2 SVGEGT. This CDR3 has 12 residues.

This clone appeared a few times. The CDR3 is cut off 3 residues early in the read; its end comes from the germline J gene. The chain is built from TRBV11-2 and TRBJ2-1; TRBD1 agrees at 11 bases. The V gene's germline CDR1 is SGHAT and CDR2 FQNNGV. The CDR3 is made up of 15 amino acids. V gave up 3 bases and J gave up 6 bases; unmatched junction bases: 4. Incomplete CDR3 DNA: TGTGCCAGCAGCTTCGGGACAGGGGGGGGCAATGAG. Its translation is CASSFGTGGGNE. The CDR3 in full is CASSFGTGGGNEQFF.

In regard to this clone: The read halts 3 residues ahead of the CDR3 end, with the missing end drawn from the germline J gene. The chain is built from TRBV7-9 and TRBJ1-3, with a weak D call TRBD1 (6 bases). The CDR3 has 13 amino acids. From germline, CDR1 is SEHNR and CDR2 FQNEAQ (reference sequence). The V end was cut by 6 bases, the J end by 2 bases, with 8 bases between. The CDR3 protein is CASSQGPGNTIYF. Partial CDR3 DNA: TGTGCCAGCAGTCAGGGGCCTGGAAACACC.

This clone has ten or more counts. The CDR3 is cut off 3 residues early in the read; its end comes from the germline J gene. V usage is TRBV6-2 or TRBV6-3 and J usage is TRBJ2-3; D might be TRBD1 (5 bases). CDR1 and CDR2 (germline): MNHEY, SVGEGT. V shed 5 bases and J shed 0 bases, with 15 bases lying between them. The CDR3 spans 16 residues. The CDR3 spells CASSTRWTTSTDTQYF. The part of the CDR3 DNA that was read is TGTGCCAGCAGTACGAGATGGACAACTAGCACAGATACG.

This clone was detected a few times. Read coverage stops 3 residues before the CDR3 terminus; the germline J gene supplies the remainder. The chain is built from TRBV6-2 or TRBV6-3 and TRBJ1-5, with unresolved D. CDR3 length: 15 amino acids. V was shortened by 0 bases and J by 1 base, with 7 bases between the two germline ends. Germline assignment: CDR1 MNHEY and CDR2 SVGEGT. The part of the CDR3 DNA that was read is TGTGCCAGCAGTTACTCGATGGCCAGCAATCAGCCC. Protein product: CASSYSMASNQP. From start to end, the CDR3 is CASSYSMASNQPQHF.

At least ten counts were recorded for this clone. The CDR3 goes on 3 residues after the read ends, and that part is filled in from the germline J gene. V gene TRBV5-1 combines with J gene TRBJ1-1, with a possible D match to TRBD1 (5 bases). This CDR3 has 14 residues. The germline V gene encodes CDR1 SGHRS and CDR2 YFSETQ. V was cut by 4 bases and J by 0 bases, with 10 bases left in between. This CDR3 is CASSPGLMNTEAFF. CDR3 DNA (partial): TGCGCCAGCAGCCCGGGACTTATGAACACTGAA.